This TCR beta chain was sequenced for a study of shared clonotypes between healthy human individuals. Study outcomes and limitations: Memory subsets generally showed lower estimated richness than naive subsets.

Regarding this clone: Antigen: not known.

Between the trimmed V and J ends, which lost 4 bases and 7 bases, there was a span of 22 bases. CDR3 length: 17 residues. Germline V gene lookup returns CDR1 WNHNN and CDR2 SYGVQD (reference sequence). An approximately 200 ng quantity of DNA, tens of thousands of T cell genomes, went into the sorted-subset replicate PCRs. This table comes from immunoSEQ multiplex PCR, and its TCRdb copy is limited to in-frame clones, with some not included. The table has under 300,000 clones, 60% to 80% seen once. A CD45RA-negative memory subset and a CD45RA+ naive subset were separated from the CD4+ cells. This chain uses TRBV10-1 with TRBJ2-2; either TRBD1 or TRBD2 may fit D (5 bases each). Material for sequencing was memory CD4+ T cells sorted from blood. Described subset: CD45RA-negative fraction. This TCR derives from a man aged 25 to 40 in good health. CDR3 amino acids: CASSVGSGTAKRGELFF. DNA of the CDR3: TGCGCCAGCAGTGTGGGATCCGGGACGGCTAAACGCGGGGAGCTGTTTTTT.